These T cell receptor beta chains were read from a single sample in a study of blood T cell repertoires in COVID-19. Sequencing was performed with immunoSEQ multiplex PCR; in TCRdb, only in-frame clones are kept and a portion is missing. The data contain roughly 80,000 clones, around 89% of them singletons. Material: peripheral blood. The source is a human donor in a cohort sampled during active COVID-19. CDR3s include the opening cysteine and the closing phenylalanine or tryptophan. A D gene is named only where the DNA matches it firmly. Some rows mark clone size as missing; the rest say once, few, many or name a class of expanded clone.

j_call,d_call,v_call,clone_size,cdr3_aa,cdr3_nt
TRBJ1-4,-,TRBV7-6,-,CASSFQGTNEKLFF,TGTGCCAGCAGCTTTCAGGGAACTAATGAAAAACTGTTTTTT
TRBJ2-4,TRBD1,TRBV3-1/TRBV3-2,-,CASSPQPGTGGTRHF,TGTGCCAGCAGCCCCCAACCCGGGACAGGGGGCACTCGGCACTTC
TRBJ1-1,TRBD1,TRBV30,once,CAWRTGGTEAFF,TGTGCCTGGCGTACAGGGGGCACTGAAGCTTTCTTT
TRBJ2-1,TRBD2,TRBV29-1,-,CSVEWLAGGYEQFF,TGCAGCGTTGAATGGCTAGCGGGAGGGTATGAGCAGTTCTTC
TRBJ2-7,TRBD1,TRBV7-6,-,CASSPRQGHSYEQYF,TGTGCCAGCAGCCCACGACAGGGGCACTCCTACGAGCAGTACTTC
TRBJ2-1,-,TRBV9,-,CASSPWGPNNEQFF,TGTGCCAGCAGCCCGTGGGGGCCCAACAATGAGCAGTTCTTC
TRBJ2-5,TRBD2,TRBV13,-,CASSLRGGPGETQYF,TGTGCCAGCAGCTTGCGGGGGGGGCCTGGGGAGACCCAGTACTTC
TRBJ1-2,-,TRBV25-1,-,CASSTTGTSYGYTF,TGTGCCAGCAGTACCACCGGGACATCCTATGGCTACACCTTC
TRBJ2-7,-,TRBV5-1,-,CASRDGLRDEQYF,TGCGCCAGCAGGGACGGGTTGAGGGACGAGCAGTACTTC
TRBJ2-2,TRBD2,TRBV7-6,-,CASNPRGGAGELFF,TGTGCCAGCAACCCCCGGGGGGGCGCCGGGGAGCTGTTTTTT
TRBJ2-7,TRBD1,TRBV19,-,CASSPRTGGEQYF,TGTGCCAGTAGTCCGCGGACAGGGGGCGAGCAGTACTTC
TRBJ1-3,-,TRBV6-2/TRBV6-3,-,CASSGLGSGNTIYF,TGTGCCAGCAGCGGTCTCGGCTCTGGAAACACCATATATTTT
TRBJ1-5,TRBD1,TRBV5-1,-,CASSFGQVGQPQHF,TGCGCCAGCAGCTTTGGACAGGTCGGTCAGCCCCAGCATTTT
TRBJ1-6,TRBD1,TRBV28,-,CASSLPDRVRYNSPLHF,TGTGCCAGCAGTTTACCGGACAGGGTGAGGTACAATTCACCCCTCCACTTT
TRBJ2-5,TRBD1,TRBV28,-,CASTSPETGVETQYF,TGTGCCAGCACCTCCCCAGAGACAGGGGTCGAGACCCAGTACTTC
TRBJ2-3,-,TRBV4-1,-,CASSQLTSGTDTQYF,TGCGCCAGCAGCCAGCTAACCTCGGGGACAGATACGCAGTATTTT
TRBJ2-1,TRBD2,TRBV7-8,-,CASSFESGGPYNEQFF,TGTGCCAGCAGCTTTGAGTCGGGGGGGCCCTACAATGAGCAGTTCTTC
TRBJ1-3,TRBD1,TRBV6-2/TRBV6-3,-,CASSYSTRTGSKFSGNTIYF,TGTGCCAGCAGTTACTCGACGAGGACAGGGAGTAAGTTCTCTGGAAACACCATATATTTT
TRBJ1-1,-,TRBV11-2,-,CASSNQGNTEAFF,TGTGCCAGCAGCAATCAGGGGAACACTGAAGCTTTCTTT
TRBJ2-1,-,TRBV9,once,CASSPRTSRSYNEQFF,TGTGCCAGCAGCCCTCGGACTTCCCGTTCCTACAATGAGCAGTTCTTC
TRBJ1-2,TRBD1,TRBV28,-,CASSPRTGEPNYGYTF,TGTGCCAGCAGTCCCAGGACAGGGGAGCCTAACTATGGCTACACCTTC
TRBJ2-1,TRBD1,TRBV7-2,once,CASRPTGDVPTEQFF,TGTGCCAGCAGGCCTACAGGGGACGTTCCTACTGAGCAGTTCTTC
TRBJ2-5,TRBD1,TRBV15,-,CATSRGRQGVQETQYF,TGTGCCACCAGCAGAGGTAGACAGGGGGTCCAAGAGACCCAGTACTTC
TRBJ1-1,TRBD1,TRBV3-1/TRBV3-2,few,CASSLRTGIEAFF,TGTGCCAGCAGCCTCCGGACAGGGATTGAAGCTTTCTTT
TRBJ1-5,TRBD1,TRBV7-8,-,CASSLAGGDRGMNQPQHF,TGTGCCAGCAGCTTAGCGGGGGGGGACAGGGGTATGAATCAGCCCCAGCATTTT
TRBJ2-3,-,TRBV30,-,CAGDTTDTQYF,TGTGCCGGGGATACAACAGATACGCAGTATTTT
TRBJ1-3,TRBD1,TRBV19,-,CASSMTGVSGNTIYF,TGTGCCAGTAGTATGACAGGGGTCTCTGGAAACACCATATATTTT
TRBJ2-3,TRBD2,TRBV5-1,once,CASRGLASADTQYF,TGCGCCAGCAGGGGACTAGCGTCTGCAGATACGCAGTATTTT